The T cell receptor beta chain under discussion was sequenced for a study of CD4 T cells in relation to SARS-CoV-2 and coronaviruses. Only in-frame clones appear in the TCRdb table, and some are missing; sequencing was by immunoSEQ multiplex PCR. The profile shows about 36,000 clones, around 77% of them singletons. To note about this clone: Antigen specificity is unknown.

There are 18 residues in the CDR3. Looked up from germline, CDR1 is MDHEN and CDR2 is SYDVKM. The junction had 11 bases not matched to a gene; V was cut back by 5 bases and J by 0 bases. The TCR originated in an adult with COVID-19. The sequencing input was memory CD4+ T cells from PBMCs, cultured in vitro. This chain joins TRBV28 and TRBJ1-4; 8 bases align to TRBD1. The CDR3 region is CASSDRGWRGPTNEKLFF. In DNA, the CDR3 is TGTGCCAGCAGTGACAGGGGTTGGAGGGGCCCAACTAATGAAAAACTGTTTTTT.